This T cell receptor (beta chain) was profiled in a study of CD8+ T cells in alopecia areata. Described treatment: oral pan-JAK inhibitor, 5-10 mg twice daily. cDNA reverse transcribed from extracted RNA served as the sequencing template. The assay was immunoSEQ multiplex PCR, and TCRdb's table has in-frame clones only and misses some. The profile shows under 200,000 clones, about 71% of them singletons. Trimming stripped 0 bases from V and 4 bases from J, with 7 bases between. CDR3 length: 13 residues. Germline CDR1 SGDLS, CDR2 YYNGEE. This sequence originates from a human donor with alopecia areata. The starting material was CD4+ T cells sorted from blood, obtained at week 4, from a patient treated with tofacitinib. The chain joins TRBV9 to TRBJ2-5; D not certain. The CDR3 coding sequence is TGTGCCAGCAGCGTAGATTTAGGAGAGACCCAGTACTTC. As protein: CASSVDLGETQYF.